A selection of T cell receptor beta chains follows, all from one sample in a study of post-analysis software for immune sequencing data. MiXCR, applied by TCRdb to the PCR reads, yields one record per CDR3 protein. The data hold approximately 630,000 distinct CDR3 sequences, with 59% observed a single time. Specimen: blood. Every receptor here comes from a girl aged 2 to 10 with multiple sclerosis. CDR3s include the opening cysteine and the closing phenylalanine or tryptophan. The D gene is left open where the match is weak. Size values are once, few and many counts, or a class for expanded clones, and some rows have none.

v_gene	d_gene	abundance	j_gene	CDR3nt	CDR3aa
TRBV20-1	.	.	TRBJ2-2	TGCAGTGCTAGAGAACTAGCGAACACCGGGGAGCTGTTTTTT	CSARELANTGELFF
TRBV27	TRBD1	.	TRBJ2-1	TGTGCCAGCAGTCCGGGACAGGTCCTGAGAGGGGAGCAGTTCTTC	CASSPGQVLRGEQFF
TRBV5-1	TRBD1	.	TRBJ2-5	TGCGCCAGCCAAGGGGACAGGGTCCAAGAGACCCAGTACTTC	CASQGDRVQETQYF
TRBV20-1	.	.	TRBJ2-3	TGCAGTGCTATTCGGGGCACAGATACGCAGTATTTT	CSAIRGTDTQYF
TRBV5-1	TRBD1	.	TRBJ1-2	TGCGCCAGCAGCTCGGGGACAGGGGGCGTAGGCTACACCTTC	CASSSGTGGVGYTF
TRBV20-1	TRBD2	few	TRBJ2-1	TGCAGTGCTAGAGATCCCCAGCGGGGGGACCACAATGAGCAGTTCTTC	CSARDPQRGDHNEQFF
TRBV4-3	.	.	TRBJ1-2	TGCGCCAGCAGCCAAGATACCTCCCTCTATGGCTACACCTTC	CASSQDTSLYGYTF
TRBV5-1	.	.	TRBJ1-1	TGCGCCAGCTCGGGGGACGGGGGGACTGAAGCTTTCTTT	CASSGDGGTEAFF
TRBV20-1	TRBD1	once	TRBJ1-4	TGCAGTGCAACCGGGACAGGGGCAAATGAAAAACTGTTTTTT	CSATGTGANEKLFF
TRBV2	.	.	TRBJ1-6	TGTGCCAGCAGCACACGTCTCCACCTCAGCTCCTATAATTCACCCCTCCACTTT	CASSTRLHLSSYNSPLHF
TRBV5-5	.	few	TRBJ2-3	TGTGCCAGCAGCTTGCCGGGAGCTAGCACAGATACGCAGTATTTT	CASSLPGASTDTQYF
TRBV29-1	.	few	TRBJ1-4	TGCAGCGTTGGCAGGTCCCACGAAAAACTGTTTTTT	CSVGRSHEKLFF
TRBV11-2	.	.	TRBJ2-1	TGTGCCAGCAGCCCCCCCACCAGCAGGACATGGGGCAACAATGAGCAGTTCTTC	CASSPPTSRTWGNNEQFF
TRBV18	.	.	TRBJ2-7	TGTGCCAGCTCACCACCGCGTGGAGCCCCCAACTACGAGCAGTACTTC	CASSPPRGAPNYEQYF
TRBV5-1	TRBD2	.	TRBJ2-7	TGCGCCAGCAGCTTCATGACTAGCGGGAGTGGCGAGCAGTACTTC	CASSFMTSGSGEQYF
TRBV7-2	TRBD1	.	TRBJ1-1	TGTGCCAGCAGCTTCCCCTCAGGGGACAGCATGAACACTGAAGCTTTCTTT	CASSFPSGDSMNTEAFF
TRBV20-1	.	.	TRBJ2-3	TGCAGTGCTAGACAGATAGATACGCAGTATTTT	CSARQIDTQYF
TRBV5-5	.	.	TRBJ2-1	TGTGCCAGCAGCTTGTTGGGGATGCCGTTCATGTTCTTC	CASSLLGMPFMFF
TRBV2	TRBD1	.	TRBJ1-6	TGTGCCAGCAGTGAGGGGACAGGGGGCAATTCACCCCTCCACTTT	CASSEGTGGNSPLHF
TRBV20-1	TRBD1	.	TRBJ2-1	TGCAGTGCTAGAGCCCCCGGACAGGGATCCTACAATGAGCAGTTCTTC	CSARAPGQGSYNEQFF
TRBV20-1	.	few	TRBJ2-3	TGCAGTGCTACCCTGCACACAGATACGCAGTATTTT	CSATLHTDTQYF
TRBV23-1	.	few	TRBJ1-6	TGCGCCAGCAGTCATTGGAGTCGGCAGATTACTTCACCCCTCCACTTT	CASSHWSRQITSPLHF
TRBV12-3/TRBV12-4	.	.	TRBJ2-2	TGTGCCAGCAGTCTCTTACTCGGACAGCTGTTTTTT	CASSLLLGQLFF
TRBV12-5	TRBD2	.	TRBJ2-7	TGTGCTAGTGGTTTGATGAAACTAGCGGGAACCGCCTACGAGCAGTACTTC	CASGLMKLAGTAYEQYF
TRBV29-1	TRBD1	.	TRBJ2-1	TGCAGCGTTGAAGATCGAAGGACAGGCTCTAACAATGAGCAGTTCTTC	CSVEDRRTGSNNEQFF
TRBV25-1	TRBD1	few	TRBJ2-3	TGTGCCAGCAGTGAACAGGGGGCTGCCGGAGGTACGCAGTATTTT	CASSEQGAAGGTQYF
TRBV14	TRBD2	.	TRBJ2-3	TGTGCCAGCAGCCAAGACGCACTAGCGCCAGATACGCAGTATTTT	CASSQDALAPDTQYF
TRBV7-8	.	few	TRBJ2-7	TGTGCCAGCAGCCGCTCGCCAGTTGGGACAACCTACGAGCAGTACTTC	CASSRSPVGTTYEQYF
TRBV29-1	TRBD2	.	TRBJ2-1	TGCAGCGTTGTGGCGGGAGGGCTTTACAATGAGCAGTTCTTC	CSVVAGGLYNEQFF
TRBV5-6	TRBD2	.	TRBJ2-3	TGTGCCAGCAGCTTATTCGGGGGGGATACGCAGTATTTT	CASSLFGGDTQYF
TRBV12-3/TRBV12-4	.	few	TRBJ1-6	TGTGCCAGCAGATATCCATCGGGAAATTCACCCCTCCACTTT	CASRYPSGNSPLHF
TRBV2	TRBD2	.	TRBJ2-5	TGTGCCAGCTATCTTGAGAGCGGGGGTGAGGAGACCCAGTACTTC	CASYLESGGEETQYF
TRBV20-1	.	.	TRBJ1-5	TGCAGTGCTAGAACCGCGGGACGCGGGCCTTCTAGCAATCAGCCCCAGCATTTT	CSARTAGRGPSSNQPQHF
TRBV27	TRBD1	.	TRBJ2-7	TGTGCCAGCAAAATATGGGGGACAGGCTACGAGCAGTACTTC	CASKIWGTGYEQYF
TRBV2	TRBD1	.	TRBJ1-5	TGTGCCAGCGGGCCCGTGGGACAGGTTGGGGGCAATCAGCCCCAGCATTTT	CASGPVGQVGGNQPQHF
TRBV29-1	.	few	TRBJ2-3	TGCAGCGCCCTTAGCGACAGAAGCACAGATACGCAGTATTTT	CSALSDRSTDTQYF
TRBV12-3/TRBV12-4	TRBD1	.	TRBJ1-4	TGTGCCAGCAGTTCCCCAGGGGGCGGAAATGAAAAACTGTTTTTT	CASSSPGGGNEKLFF
TRBV29-1	.	.	TRBJ2-1	TGCAGTACCAATCAGGGGGGCCCAGGGTTCTTC	CSTNQGGPGFF
TRBV5-1	TRBD2	.	TRBJ2-1	TGCGCCAGCAGGGATAGCGGGAGACGTAGGAATGAGCAGTTCTTC	CASRDSGRRRNEQFF
TRBV9	.	.	TRBJ1-1	TGTGCCAGCAGCGTAAGGGCGGGGGGAACTGAAGCTTTCTTT	CASSVRAGGTEAFF
TRBV30	.	few	TRBJ2-7	TGTGCCCTCGAGGAAGGGCACGAGCAGTACTTC	CALEEGHEQYF
TRBV3-1	.	few	TRBJ2-1	TGTGCCAGCAGCCAACCCCCACACTACAATGAGCAGTTCTTC	CASSQPPHYNEQFF
TRBV12-3/TRBV12-4	TRBD1	.	TRBJ2-3	TGTGCCAGCGCTCAGGACAGGGGCACAGATACGCAGTATTTT	CASAQDRGTDTQYF
TRBV5-1	TRBD1	once	TRBJ2-7	TGCGCCAGCAACACGTCGGGACAGGCCCCCTCCTACGAGCAGTACTTC	CASNTSGQAPSYEQYF